The 2 T cell receptor beta chains given below trace back to one sample, sequenced in a study of graft-versus-host responses after intestinal transplantation. These receptors have no identified antigens. Method: immunoSEQ multiplex PCR; TCRdb's copy keeps in-frame clones and lacks some. The repertoire has roughly 99,000 clones, around 90% of them found once; the top ten carry approximately 0.76%. Source: unstimulated CD4+ T cells sorted from spleen or lymph node cells, taken before transplant. Every receptor here comes from a human donor who was the organ donor for an intestinal transplant.

V gene TRBV11-2 combines with J gene TRBJ1-2; D not certain. V was pared by 5 bases and J by 7 bases, with 11 bases between. The CDR3 length is 12 residues. Germline loops: CDR1 SGHAT, CDR2 FQNNGV. CDR3 coding DNA: TGTGCCAGCAGCCAAGAGCTCAGTGGCTACACCTTC. Amino acids: CASSQELSGYTF.

The chain joins TRBV6-6 to TRBJ1-2; a weak D match, TRBD1 (5 bases). CDR1 and CDR2 from the germline V gene are MNHNY and SVGAGI (reference sequence). Between the trimmed V and J ends, which lost 2 bases and 5 bases, there was a span of 15 bases. The CDR3 totals 15 residues. The CDR3 DNA reads as TGTGCCAGCAGTTACCCCTATGCAGGGCCATATGGCTACACCTTC. Protein: CASSYPYAGPYGYTF.